The 4 T cell receptor beta chains reported below all come from one sample, sequenced in a study of blood T cell repertoires in COVID-19. TCRdb's copy holds only in-frame clones and misses some; the assay was immunoSEQ multiplex PCR. This table has 120,000 to 150,000 clones, 82% appearing once. Sequencing used peripheral blood. The receptors were gathered from a human donor with acute or convalescent COVID-19. The donor label of this sample is uncertain.

V is TRBV19 and J is TRBJ2-2; D is ambiguous. Germline CDR1 and CDR2: LNHDA and SQIVND (reference sequence). The V end lost 3 bases, the J end lost 7 bases, and 9 bases lay between the germline ends. CDR3 length: 13 residues. Here the CDR3 reads CASSMLGIGELFF. The DNA for the CDR3 is TGTGCCAGTAGTATGTTGGGCATCGGGGAGCTGTTTTTT.

This clone was seen a few times. J is TRBJ2-5 and V is TRBV6-5; D is ambiguous. The V gene's germline CDR1 is MNHEY and CDR2 SVGAGI. V lost 6 bases and J 6 bases, leaving 11 bases between the germline ends. The CDR3 spans 12 residues. The CDR3 spells CASSDQRKTQYF. CDR3 bases: TGTGCCAGCAGCGACCAGAGGAAGACCCAGTACTTC.

This chain joins TRBV7-9 and TRBJ2-7; 7 bases align to TRBD1. Germline values: CDR1 SEHNR, CDR2 FQNEAQ (reference sequence). Losses at the gene ends were 5 bases for V and 4 bases for J; bases not matched to a gene: 8. This CDR3 has 14 amino acids. The chain's CDR3 is CASSPRTGNYEQYF. The CDR3 DNA reads TGTGCCAGCAGCCCTAGGACAGGCAATTACGAGCAGTACTTC.

The rearrangement joins TRBV7-3 to TRBJ2-5; maybe TRBD2 (6 bases). Trimming pared 5 bases from V and 5 bases from J, leaving 12 bases between. The CDR3 has 13 amino acids. Germline CDR1 and CDR2: SGHTA and FQGTGA. The CDR3 DNA is TGTGCCAGCAGCCCAAGTGGGGGGGAGACCCAGTACTTC. Translating gives CASSPSGGETQYF.